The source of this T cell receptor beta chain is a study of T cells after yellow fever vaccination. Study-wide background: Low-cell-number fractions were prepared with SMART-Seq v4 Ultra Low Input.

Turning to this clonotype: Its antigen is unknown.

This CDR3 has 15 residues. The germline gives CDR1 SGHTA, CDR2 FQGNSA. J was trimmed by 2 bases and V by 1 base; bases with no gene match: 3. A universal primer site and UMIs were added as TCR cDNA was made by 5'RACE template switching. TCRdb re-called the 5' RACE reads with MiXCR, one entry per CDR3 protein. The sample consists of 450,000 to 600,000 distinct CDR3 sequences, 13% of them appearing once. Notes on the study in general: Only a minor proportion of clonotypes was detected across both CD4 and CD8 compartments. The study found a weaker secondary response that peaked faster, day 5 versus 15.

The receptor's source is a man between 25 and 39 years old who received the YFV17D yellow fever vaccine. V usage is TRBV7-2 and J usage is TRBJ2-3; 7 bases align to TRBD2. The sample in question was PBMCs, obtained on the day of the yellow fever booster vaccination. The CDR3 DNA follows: TGTGCCAGCAGCTTAGTCGGGACTACCACAGATACGCAGTATTTT. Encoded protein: CASSLVGTTTDTQYF.